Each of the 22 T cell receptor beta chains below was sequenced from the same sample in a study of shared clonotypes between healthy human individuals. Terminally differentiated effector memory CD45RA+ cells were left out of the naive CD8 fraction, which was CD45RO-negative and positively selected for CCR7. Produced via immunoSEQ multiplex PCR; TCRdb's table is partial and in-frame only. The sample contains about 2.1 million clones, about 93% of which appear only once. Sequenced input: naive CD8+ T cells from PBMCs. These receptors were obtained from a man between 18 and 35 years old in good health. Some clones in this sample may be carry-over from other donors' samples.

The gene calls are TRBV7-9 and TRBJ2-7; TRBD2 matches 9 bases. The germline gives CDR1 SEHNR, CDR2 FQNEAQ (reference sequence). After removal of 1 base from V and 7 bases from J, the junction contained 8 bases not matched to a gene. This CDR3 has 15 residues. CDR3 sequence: CASSLEFSGSREQYF. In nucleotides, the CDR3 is TGTGCCAGCAGCTTAGAGTTTAGCGGGAGCCGGGAGCAGTACTTC.

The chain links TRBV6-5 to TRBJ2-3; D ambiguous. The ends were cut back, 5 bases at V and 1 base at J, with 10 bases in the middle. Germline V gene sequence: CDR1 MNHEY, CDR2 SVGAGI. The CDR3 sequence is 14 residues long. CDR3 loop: CASSPWTGTDTQYF. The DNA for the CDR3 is TGTGCCAGCAGTCCCTGGACCGGCACAGATACGCAGTATTTT.

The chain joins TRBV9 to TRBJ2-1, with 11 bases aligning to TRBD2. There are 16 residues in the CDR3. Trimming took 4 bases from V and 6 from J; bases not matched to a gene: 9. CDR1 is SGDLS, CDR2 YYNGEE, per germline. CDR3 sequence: CASSLRLAGMGNEQFF. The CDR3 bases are TGTGCCAGCAGCCTTCGACTAGCGGGAATGGGCAATGAGCAGTTCTTC.

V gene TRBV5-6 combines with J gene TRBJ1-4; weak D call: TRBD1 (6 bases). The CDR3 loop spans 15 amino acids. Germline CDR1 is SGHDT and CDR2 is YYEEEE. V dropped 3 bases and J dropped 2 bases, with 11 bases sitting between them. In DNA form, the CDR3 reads TGTGCCAGCAGCTGGACGAGGGGGACTAATGAAAAACTGTTTTTT. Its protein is CASSWTRGTNEKLFF.

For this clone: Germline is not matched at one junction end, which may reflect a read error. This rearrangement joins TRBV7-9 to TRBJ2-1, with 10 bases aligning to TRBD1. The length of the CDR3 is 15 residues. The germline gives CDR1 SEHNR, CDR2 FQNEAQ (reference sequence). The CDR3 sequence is CASSLTGGLAESTIF. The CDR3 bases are TGTGCCAGCAGCCTGACAGGGGGCCTAGCGGAGTCAACAATCTTC.

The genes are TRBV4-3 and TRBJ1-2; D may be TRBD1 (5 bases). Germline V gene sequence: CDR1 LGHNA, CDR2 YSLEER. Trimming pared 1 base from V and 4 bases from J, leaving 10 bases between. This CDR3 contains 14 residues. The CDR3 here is CASSQAGGAYGYTF. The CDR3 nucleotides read TGCGCCAGCAGCCAAGCGGGGGGAGCCTATGGCTACACCTTC.

In DNA form, the CDR3 reads TGTGCCAGTTGTTTACGCGGTTCTAGCACAGATACGCAGTATTTT. Translation: CASCLRGSSTDTQYF. The J gene is TRBJ2-3, the V gene TRBV19; D uncertain. CDR3 length equals 15 residues. The V end was cut by 8 bases, the J end by 0 bases, with 15 bases between. Germline loops: CDR1 LNHDA, CDR2 SQIVND (reference sequence).

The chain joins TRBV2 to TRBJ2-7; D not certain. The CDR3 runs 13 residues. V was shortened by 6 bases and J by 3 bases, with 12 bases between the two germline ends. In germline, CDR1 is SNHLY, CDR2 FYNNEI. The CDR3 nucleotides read TGTGCCAGCAGCCAAAGACTCGGCTACGAGCAGTACTTC. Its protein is CASSQRLGYEQYF.

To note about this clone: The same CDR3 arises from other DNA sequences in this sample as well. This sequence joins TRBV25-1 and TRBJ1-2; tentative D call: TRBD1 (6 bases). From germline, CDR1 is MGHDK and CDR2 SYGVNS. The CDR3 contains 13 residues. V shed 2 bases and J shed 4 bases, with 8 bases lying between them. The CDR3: CASSEQGSYGYTF. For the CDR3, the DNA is TGTGCCAGCAGTGAACAGGGGAGCTATGGCTACACCTTC.

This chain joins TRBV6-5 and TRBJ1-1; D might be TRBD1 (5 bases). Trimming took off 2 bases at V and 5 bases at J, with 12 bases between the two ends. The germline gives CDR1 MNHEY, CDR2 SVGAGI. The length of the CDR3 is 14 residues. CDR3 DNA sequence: TGTGCCAGCAGTTACCGGGGCCCCGCGACTGAAGCTTTCTTT. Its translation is CASSYRGPATEAFF.

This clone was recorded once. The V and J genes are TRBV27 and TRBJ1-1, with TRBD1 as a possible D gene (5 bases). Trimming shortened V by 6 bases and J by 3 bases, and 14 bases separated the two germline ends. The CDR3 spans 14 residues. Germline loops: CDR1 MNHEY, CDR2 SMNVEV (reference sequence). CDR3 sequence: CASRLRAGYTEAFF. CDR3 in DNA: TGTGCCAGCAGGCTCAGGGCGGGGTACACTGAAGCTTTCTTT.

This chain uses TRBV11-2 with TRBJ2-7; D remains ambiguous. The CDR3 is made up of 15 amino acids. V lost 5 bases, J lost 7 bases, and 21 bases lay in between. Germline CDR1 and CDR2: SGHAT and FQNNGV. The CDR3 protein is CASSQTAGPAREQYF. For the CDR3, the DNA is TGTGCCAGCAGCCAAACCGCTGGTCCTGCTAGGGAGCAGTACTTC.

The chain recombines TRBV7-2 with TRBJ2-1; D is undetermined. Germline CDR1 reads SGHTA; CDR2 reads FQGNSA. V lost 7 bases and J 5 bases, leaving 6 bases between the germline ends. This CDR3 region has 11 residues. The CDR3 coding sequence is TGTGCCAGCACCCATAACAATGAGCAGTTCTTC. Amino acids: CASTHNNEQFF.

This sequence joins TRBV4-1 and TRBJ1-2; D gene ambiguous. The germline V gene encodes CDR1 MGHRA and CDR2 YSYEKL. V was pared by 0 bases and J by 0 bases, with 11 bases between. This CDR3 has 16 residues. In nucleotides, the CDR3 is TGCGCCAGCAGCCAAGATCTCCCATATACTAACTATGGCTACACCTTC. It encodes CASSQDLPYTNYGYTF.

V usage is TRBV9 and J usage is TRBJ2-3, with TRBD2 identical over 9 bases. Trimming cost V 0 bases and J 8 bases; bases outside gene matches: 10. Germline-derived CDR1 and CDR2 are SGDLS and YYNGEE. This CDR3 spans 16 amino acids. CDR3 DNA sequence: TGTGCCAGCAGCGTAGTAGGGACTAGCTCTTCGGGTACGCAGTATTTT. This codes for CASSVVGTSSSGTQYF.

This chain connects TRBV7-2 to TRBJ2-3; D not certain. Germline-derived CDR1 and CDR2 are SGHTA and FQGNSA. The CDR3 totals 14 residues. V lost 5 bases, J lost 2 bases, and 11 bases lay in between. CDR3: CASSPLGYTDTQYF. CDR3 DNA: TGTGCCAGCAGCCCCCTTGGGTACACAGATACGCAGTATTTT.

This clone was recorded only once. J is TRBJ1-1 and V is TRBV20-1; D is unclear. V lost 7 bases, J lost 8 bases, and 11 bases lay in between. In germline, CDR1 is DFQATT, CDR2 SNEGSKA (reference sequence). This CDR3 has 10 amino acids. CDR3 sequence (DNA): TGCAGTGTCCCTCCCCCCGAAGCTTTCTTT. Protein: CSVPPPEAFF.

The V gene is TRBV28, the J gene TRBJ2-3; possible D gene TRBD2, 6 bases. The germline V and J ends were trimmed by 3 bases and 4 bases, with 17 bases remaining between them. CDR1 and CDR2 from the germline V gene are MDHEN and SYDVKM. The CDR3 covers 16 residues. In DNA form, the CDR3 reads TGTGCCAGCAGTTTTTTGCGGGATCGCCTCGCAGATACGCAGTATTTT. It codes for CASSFLRDRLADTQYF.

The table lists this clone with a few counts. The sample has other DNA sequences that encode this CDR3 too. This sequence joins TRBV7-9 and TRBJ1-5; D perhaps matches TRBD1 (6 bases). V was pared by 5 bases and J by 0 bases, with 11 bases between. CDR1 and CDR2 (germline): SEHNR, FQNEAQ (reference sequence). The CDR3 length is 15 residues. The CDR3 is CASSLGQYSNQPQHF. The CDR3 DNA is TGTGCCAGCAGCCTTGGACAGTATAGCAATCAGCCCCAGCATTTT.

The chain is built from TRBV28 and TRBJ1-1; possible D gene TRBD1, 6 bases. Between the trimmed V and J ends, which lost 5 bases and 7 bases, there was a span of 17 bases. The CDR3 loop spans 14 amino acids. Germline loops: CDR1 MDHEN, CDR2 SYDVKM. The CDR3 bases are TGTGCCAGCAGTACCTCGGGACACCTTATTGAAGCTTTCTTT. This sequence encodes CASSTSGHLIEAFF.

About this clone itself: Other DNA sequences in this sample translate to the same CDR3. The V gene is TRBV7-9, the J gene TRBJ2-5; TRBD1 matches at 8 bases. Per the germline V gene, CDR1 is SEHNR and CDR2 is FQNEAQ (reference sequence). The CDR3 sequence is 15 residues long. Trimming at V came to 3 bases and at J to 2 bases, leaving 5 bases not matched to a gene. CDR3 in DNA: TGTGCCAGCAGCTTCCTCGGACAGGGACAAGAGACCCAGTACTTC. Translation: CASSFLGQGQETQYF.

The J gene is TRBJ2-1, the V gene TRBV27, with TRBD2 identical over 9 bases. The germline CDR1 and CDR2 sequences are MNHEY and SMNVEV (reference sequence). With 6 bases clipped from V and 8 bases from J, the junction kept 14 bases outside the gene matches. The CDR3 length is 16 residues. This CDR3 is CASSPGVAGGPYEQFF. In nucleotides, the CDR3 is TGTGCCAGCAGCCCCGGCGTGGCGGGAGGGCCTTATGAGCAGTTCTTC.